Listed below are T cell receptor beta chains from one sample, sequenced in a study of T cell repertoires in cytomegalovirus infection. MiXCR, applied by TCRdb to the reads, yields one record per CDR3 protein. Of about 600,000 distinct CDR3 sequences in the sample, less than 25% are singletons; the top ten hold 8%. The sample was CD8+ T cells from PBMCs. All receptors derive from a human donor in good health (CMV status not recorded). Some clones in this sample may be carry-over from other donors' samples. Each CDR3 is given with its conserved first and last residue. D genes are given only for firm matches. Some rows mark clone size as missing; the rest say once, few, many or name a class of expanded clone.

few | . | TRBJ1-2 | TRBV7-2 | CASSLGPNRGYTF | TGTGCCAGCAGCCTGGGCCCGAACAGGGGCTACACCTTC
few | TRBD1 | TRBJ2-3 | TRBV6-4 | CASSDSTGADTQYF | TGTGCCAGCAGTGACTCGACAGGGGCAGATACGCAGTATTTT
few | . | TRBJ2-3 | TRBV6-2/TRBV6-3 | CASSEYRTDTQYF | TGTGCCAGCAGTGAATACCGCACAGATACGCAGTATTTT
many | TRBD1 | TRBJ1-1 | TRBV6-1 | CASSHPPGQGADTEAFF | TGTGCCAGCAGTCATCCCCCGGGACAGGGGGCGGATACTGAAGCTTTCTTT
few | . | TRBJ2-3 | TRBV7-9 | CASSHLPTGDTQYF | TGTGCCAGCAGCCATCTCCCCACAGGAGATACGCAGTATTTT
. | TRBD1 | TRBJ1-1 | TRBV5-1 | CASSRTTGVNTEAFF | TGCGCCAGCAGCCGAACGACAGGGGTGAATACTGAAGCTTTCTTT
. | TRBD1 | TRBJ2-2 | TRBV23-1 | CASSQSPDRVVGELFF | TGCGCCAGCAGTCAATCCCCCGACAGGGTGGTCGGGGAGCTGTTTTTT
many | . | TRBJ2-2 | TRBV5-4 | CASSLAGELFF | TGTGCCAGCAGCTTAGCGGGGGAGCTGTTTTTT
. | TRBD2 | TRBJ2-1 | TRBV6-6 | CASSYQAGGRIDNEQFF | TGTGCCAGCAGTTATCAAGCGGGGGGGCGTATCGACAATGAGCAGTTCTTC
few | . | TRBJ2-5 | TRBV2 | CASSERAVEGQETQYF | TGTGCCAGCAGTGAAAGGGCAGTTGAGGGCCAAGAGACCCAGTACTTC
many | . | TRBJ2-2 | TRBV10-3 | CAISRTGSSTYGELFF | TGTGCCATCAGTAGAACGGGTTCCTCGACATACGGGGAGCTGTTTTTT
. | . | TRBJ1-1 | TRBV20-1 | CSAEDPENTEAFF | TGCAGTGCCGAGGACCCCGAGAACACTGAAGCTTTCTTT
. | TRBD2 | TRBJ2-7 | TRBV20-1 | CSARVSSGAYEQYF | TGCAGTGCTAGAGTGTCCAGCGGGGCCTACGAGCAGTACTTC
. | . | TRBJ1-1 | TRBV7-2 | CANSLVQGTEAFF | TGTGCCAACAGCTTAGTTCAGGGCACTGAAGCTTTCTTT
. | . | TRBJ1-2 | TRBV7-9 | CASSLVSGNYGYTF | TGTGCCAGCAGCTTAGTTTCGGGGAACTATGGCTACACCTTC
few | . | TRBJ1-2 | TRBV24-1 | CATDSGRGYTF | TGTGCCACCGATTCCGGGAGAGGCTACACCTTC
. | . | TRBJ2-3 | TRBV7-2 | CASSLARGGSNPSTDTQYF | TGTGCCAGCAGCTTAGCCCGTGGGGGGTCGAACCCTAGCACAGATACGCAGTATTTT
. | . | TRBJ2-5 | TRBV5-6 | CASSPGYGLRKTQYF | TGTGCCAGCAGCCCGGGGTACGGGCTCAGAAAGACCCAGTACTTC
many | TRBD1 | TRBJ1-2 | TRBV7-4 | CASSLAEQGASIGYTF | TGTGCCAGCAGCTTAGCTGAACAGGGGGCATCGATTGGCTACACCTTC
many | . | TRBJ2-7 | TRBV12-3/TRBV12-4 | CASSLHGLNEQYF | TGTGCCAGCAGTTTACACGGGCTCAACGAGCAGTACTTC
few | TRBD1 | TRBJ2-1 | TRBV20-1 | CIGTGGYNEQFF | TGCATTGGGACAGGGGGCTACAATGAGCAGTTCTTC
many | . | TRBJ2-7 | TRBV7-6 | CASSLGGDSYEQYF | TGTGCCAGCAGCTTAGGCGGCGATTCCTACGAGCAGTACTTC
many | TRBD2 | TRBJ2-5 | TRBV7-2 | CASSFLAGGQETQYF | TGTGCCAGCAGCTTCCTAGCGGGGGGCCAAGAGACCCAGTACTTC
few | TRBD1 | TRBJ2-7 | TRBV5-1 | CASSPGQGARDEQYF | TGCGCCAGCAGCCCGGGACAGGGGGCGCGAGACGAGCAGTACTTC
. | TRBD1 | TRBJ2-7 | TRBV7-6 | CASSSAGGKDEQYF | TGTGCCAGCAGCTCGGCAGGGGGCAAGGACGAGCAGTACTTC
. | TRBD1 | TRBJ2-3 | TRBV7-2 | CVSSLAEYQGTGFADTQYF | TGTGTCAGCAGCTTAGCTGAGTATCAGGGGACAGGGTTTGCGGATACGCAGTATTTT
many | TRBD1 | TRBJ1-1 | TRBV19 | CASRTGGTEAFF | TGTGCCAGCCGAACAGGGGGCACTGAAGCTTTCTTT
many | . | TRBJ2-1 | TRBV7-2 | CASSLDRVNEQFF | TGTGCCAGCAGCTTAGACAGGGTCAATGAGCAGTTCTTC
. | . | TRBJ2-1 | TRBV12-3/TRBV12-4 | CASNSLMNEQFF | TGTGCCAGCAACAGTCTAATGAATGAGCAGTTCTTC
. | . | TRBJ2-1 | TRBV12-3/TRBV12-4 | CASTPTLVDEQFF | TGTGCCAGCACTCCTACCCTAGTCGATGAGCAGTTCTTC
. | TRBD2 | TRBJ2-1 | TRBV15 | CATSRTEGLAAYNEQFF | TGTGCCACCAGCAGAACTGAGGGACTAGCGGCTTACAATGAGCAGTTCTTC
many | TRBD2 | TRBJ2-2 | TRBV7-6 | CASSPLASGGHTGELFF | TGTGCCAGCAGCCCCCTGGCTAGCGGGGGACACACCGGGGAGCTGTTTTTT
. | . | TRBJ2-1 | TRBV14 | CASSSALSDGGQFF | TGTGCCAGCAGCTCCGCCCTTTCTGACGGGGGGCAGTTCTTC
many | . | TRBJ2-5 | TRBV7-6 | CASSSLGGLEETQYF | TGTGCCAGCAGCTCCCTAGGGGGGTTGGAAGAGACCCAGTACTTC
many | . | TRBJ2-4 | TRBV28 | CASSLAWTIAKNIQYF | TGTGCCAGCAGTTTAGCCTGGACCATAGCCAAAAACATTCAGTACTTC
few | . | TRBJ1-3 | TRBV10-3 | CAIRLEPRDTIYF | TGTGCCATCAGACTGGAACCCAGGGACACCATATATTTT
. | . | TRBJ2-7 | TRBV20-1 | CSARDVDSSYEQYF | TGCAGTGCTAGAGATGTCGACAGTTCCTACGAGCAGTACTTC
few | TRBD1 | TRBJ2-1 | TRBV28 | CASSPPDRASYNEQFF | TGTGCCAGCAGTCCCCCGGACAGGGCCTCCTACAATGAGCAGTTCTTC
. | . | TRBJ1-1 | TRBV3-1 | CASSRRLQVSRVNTEAFF | TGTGCCAGCAGCCGTCGTCTACAAGTATCTAGGGTGAACACTGAAGCTTTCTTT
. | . | TRBJ1-1 | TRBV29-1 | CSVGLGGAFF | TGCAGCGTTGGGTTGGGGGGAGCTTTCTTT
few | . | TRBJ2-1 | TRBV6-1 | CASSELRGHNEQFF | TGTGCCAGCAGCGAACTAAGGGGCCACAATGAGCAGTTCTTC
. | . | TRBJ2-5 | TRBV15 | CATSRAQRVLPYQETQYF | TGTGCCACCAGCAGAGCTCAAAGGGTCCTACCGTACCAAGAGACCCAGTACTTC
. | TRBD2 | TRBJ2-2 | TRBV20-1 | CSARYRRGLAGPPNTGELFF | TGCAGTGCTAGATACCGCCGAGGACTAGCGGGGCCTCCGAACACCGGGGAGCTGTTTTTT
. | TRBD1 | TRBJ1-1 | TRBV5-5 | CASRVRDRGDTEAFF | TGTGCCAGCAGAGTCCGGGACAGGGGAGACACTGAAGCTTTCTTT
many | . | TRBJ2-7 | TRBV12-3/TRBV12-4 | CASTYGRGYEQYF | TGTGCCAGCACCTACGGTAGGGGCTACGAGCAGTACTTC
few | . | TRBJ2-4 | TRBV6-1 | CASITDGAKNIQYF | TGTGCCAGCATTACGGACGGAGCCAAAAACATTCAGTACTTC